Shown below are 15 T cell receptor beta chains from a single sample sequenced in a study of shared clonotypes between healthy human individuals. Profiling relied on immunoSEQ multiplex PCR, and the TCRdb table lists in-frame clones only, not all of them. The data show approximately 2.4 million clones, approximately 96% seen once. The source material was naive CD4+ T cells sorted from blood. Subset specified: CD45RA+ positively selected. The receptors were sampled from a man aged 18 to 30 in good health.

J is TRBJ2-7 and V is TRBV7-9, with a weak D call TRBD1 (5 bases). CDR1 and CDR2 from the germline V gene are SEHNR and FQNEAQ (reference sequence). V gave up 8 bases and J gave up 0 bases, with 8 bases separating them. CDR3 size: 12 residues. CDR3 sequence: CASQGSSYEQYF. The CDR3 DNA is TGTGCCAGCCAGGGTAGCTCCTACGAGCAGTACTTC.

The rearrangement links TRBV18 to TRBJ2-5; D is possibly TRBD1 (6 bases). Trimming stripped 10 bases from V and 4 bases from J, with 13 bases between. The CDR3 extends over 12 amino acids. Germline V gives CDR1 KGHSH, CDR2 LQKENI. The CDR3 bases are TGTGCCACCAACAGGGAGAGAGAGACCCAGTACTTC. Translated: CATNRERETQYF.

The chain recombines TRBV5-1 with TRBJ1-2; D is unresolved. The V gene lost 5 bases and the J gene lost 3 bases, with 11 bases spanning the gap. The CDR3 extends over 13 amino acids. CDR1 is SGHRS, CDR2 YFSETQ, per germline. The chain's CDR3 is CASREGLDYGYTF. The CDR3 coding sequence is TGCGCCAGCAGGGAAGGTCTAGACTATGGCTACACCTTC.

The rearrangement uses TRBV11-2 and TRBJ2-5; 7 nucleotides match TRBD2. The ends lost 4 bases at V and 5 bases at J; junction bases unmatched: 13. CDR1 SGHAT and CDR2 FQNNGV come from the germline V gene. The CDR3 length is 16 residues. CDR3 DNA: TGTGCCAGCAGCTCCGTTGTGGGGGAGGGTTGGGAGACCCAGTACTTC. This translates into CASSSVVGEGWETQYF.

The V call is TRBV25-1, the J call TRBJ1-1, with 7 bases matching TRBD1. The ends lost 2 bases at V and 1 base at J; junction bases unmatched: 4. This CDR3 has 15 residues. Germline V gene lookup returns CDR1 MGHDK and CDR2 SYGVNS. The CDR3 DNA reads as TGTGCCAGCAGTGAAGAACAGGGGACGAACACTGAAGCTTTCTTT. Amino acid sequence: CASSEEQGTNTEAFF.

The count of this clone is one. The CDR3 sequence: CSVDRAVGRVNTEAFF. The CDR3 DNA reads TGCAGCGTTGACAGGGCGGTAGGTAGGGTGAACACTGAAGCTTTCTTT. V gene TRBV29-1 combines with J gene TRBJ1-1; D is perhaps TRBD1 (5 bases). V was pared by 3 bases and J by 0 bases, with 17 bases between. The CDR3 sequence is 16 residues long. Germline V gene sequence: CDR1 SQVTM, CDR2 ANQGSEA.

The chain has TRBV15 and TRBJ1-2, with 8 bases identical to TRBD1. CDR3 length: 15 residues. Germline lookup yields CDR1 LNHNV and CDR2 YYDKDF (reference sequence). V trimming: 5 bases; J trimming: 8 bases; junction bases outside the gene matches: 13. CDR3 residues: CATSVPTRTGRGYTF. CDR3 nucleotide sequence: TGTGCCACCAGCGTTCCTACTCGGACAGGGCGCGGCTACACCTTC.

CDR3 sequence: CSVVDRGNEQFF. The CDR3 DNA follows: TGCAGCGTTGTTGACAGGGGTAATGAGCAGTTCTTC. The genes are TRBV29-1 and TRBJ2-1; TRBD1 matches at 8 bases. Germline V gene sequence: CDR1 SQVTM, CDR2 ANQGSEA. V lost 4 bases to trimming and J lost 7 bases; unmatched junction nucleotides: 3. This CDR3 is 12 amino acids long.

V and J are TRBV6-5 and TRBJ2-3, with 10 bases lining up with TRBD2. The CDR3 covers 15 residues. V was pared by 6 bases and J by 1 base, with 4 bases of the junction left unmatched. Germline lookup yields CDR1 MNHEY and CDR2 SVGAGI. The CDR3 region is CASRSSGGRTDTQYF. The CDR3 nucleotides are TGTGCCAGCAGGAGTAGCGGGGGGCGCACAGATACGCAGTATTTT.

This clone has more than one count but fewer than ten. The same CDR3 is also encoded by other DNA sequences in this sample. V gene TRBV5-1 combines with J gene TRBJ2-2; D is unclear. With 0 bases removed from V and 2 bases from J, the gap between germline ends came to 2 bases. Germline CDR1 is SGHRS and CDR2 is YFSETQ. The CDR3 loop spans 13 amino acids. The CDR3 sequence is CASSLGNTGELFF. CDR3 nucleotide sequence: TGCGCCAGCAGCTTGGGTAACACCGGGGAGCTGTTTTTT.

The chain links TRBV4-1 to TRBJ2-5, with TRBD2 matching over 15 bases. The junction had 4 bases not matched to a gene; V was cut back by 6 bases and J by 5 bases. The CDR3 is 15 residues long. In germline, CDR1 is MGHRA, CDR2 YSYEKL. CDR3 residues: CASRRTSGGEETQYF. The CDR3 nucleotides are TGCGCCAGCAGACGGACTAGCGGGGGGGAGGAGACCCAGTACTTC.

A single count supports this clone. Other DNA sequences of this sample code for an identical CDR3. The chain is built from TRBV6-1 and TRBJ1-3; 7 bases align to TRBD1. Germline values: CDR1 MNHNS, CDR2 SASEGT. V dropped 5 bases and J dropped 2; count of bases not matched to a gene: 3. This CDR3 has 14 amino acids. CDR3: CASSLDRAGNTIYF. The DNA for the CDR3 is TGTGCCAGCAGTCTAGACAGGGCTGGAAACACCATATATTTT.

The genes are TRBV2 and TRBJ2-1, with 8 positions matching TRBD2. The junction had 11 bases not matched to a gene; V was cut back by 7 bases and J by 6 bases. Germline V gene sequence: CDR1 SNHLY, CDR2 FYNNEI. The length of the CDR3 is 15 residues. The CDR3 here is CASKKAGVGINEQFF. The CDR3 DNA follows: TGTGCCAGCAAAAAAGCGGGAGTAGGGATCAATGAGCAGTTCTTC. Together with reference TRBV2 and TRBJ2-1, the CDR3 gives the full variable domain: EPEVTQTPSHQVTQMGQEVILRCVPISNHLYFYWYRQILGQKVEFLVSFYNNEISEKSEIFDDQFSVERPDGSNFTLKIRSTKLEDSAMYFCASKKAGVGINEQFFGPGTRLTVL.

The rearrangement joins TRBV5-4 to TRBJ2-4; TRBD2 aligns across 7 bases. CDR3 length: 15 amino acids. Trimming cost V 4 bases and J 10 bases; bases outside gene matches: 14. Germline values: CDR1 SGHNT, CDR2 YYREEE (reference sequence). The CDR3 here is CASSPEGKSGTIQYF. The CDR3 DNA follows: TGTGCCAGCAGCCCCGAGGGGAAAAGCGGGACTATTCAGTACTTC.

The chain couples TRBV5-4 to TRBJ2-2; D perhaps matches TRBD1 (6 bases). Germline V CDR1 and CDR2: SGHNT, YYREEE (reference sequence). The V and J ends lost 0 bases and 1 base respectively, with 7 bases between them. This CDR3 contains 15 residues. CDR3 coding DNA: TGTGCCAGCAGCTTGGACAGGGTGAACACCGGGGAGCTGTTTTTT. It codes for CASSLDRVNTGELFF.